Below are 26 T cell receptor beta chains sequenced from a single sample in a study of OX40 agonist ivuxolimab in advanced cancers. The table came from immunoSEQ multiplex PCR; TCRdb's copy has only in-frame clones and leaves some out. The sample lists 65,000 to 85,000 clones, around nine tenths seen once, with under 10% in the top ten. The material was CD4+ or CD8+ T cells sorted from blood, obtained in a trial of the OX40 agonist ivuxolimab. The receptors come from an adult with an advanced solid tumor such as melanoma, head and neck, liver or kidney cancer.

This rearrangement joins TRBV11-2 to TRBJ1-1, with D tentatively TRBD1 (5 bases). The germline gives CDR1 SGHAT, CDR2 FQNNGV. Trimming cost V 4 bases and J 11 bases, with 11 bases left between them. The CDR3 sequence is 11 residues long. As DNA, the CDR3 is TGTGCCAGCAGCTGGGGACGGGAGGCTTTCTTT. It specifies CASSWGREAFF.

This sequence joins TRBV7-8 and TRBJ2-7; tentatively, D is TRBD2 (7 bases). Trimming shortened V by 2 bases and J by 3 bases, and 20 bases separated the two germline ends. The germline CDR1 and CDR2 sequences are SGHVS and FQNEAQ. This CDR3 region has 17 residues. The CDR3 DNA is TGTGCCAGCAGCTTATCCCGTAGGGGGGGGTTCTTCTACGAGCAGTACTTC. Translating gives CASSLSRRGGFFYEQYF.

The chain couples TRBV10-3 to TRBJ2-7; no clear D gene. This CDR3 is 13 amino acids long. In germline, CDR1 is ENHRY, CDR2 SYGVKD. With 3 bases removed from V and 2 bases from J, the gap between germline ends came to 8 bases. The CDR3 coding sequence is TGTGCCATCAGTGAAGGACGGACCTACGAGCAGTACTTC. Translation gives CAISEGRTYEQYF.

This chain links TRBV7-9 with TRBJ1-1, with no clear D. The V end was cut by 1 base, the J end by 4 bases, with 13 bases between. The CDR3 covers 15 residues. In germline, CDR1 is SEHNR, CDR2 FQNEAQ (reference sequence). CDR3 sequence: CASSLGTSMGTEAFF. The CDR3 DNA reads as TGTGCCAGCAGCTTAGGGACTTCAATGGGCACTGAAGCTTTCTTT.

The genes are TRBV19 and TRBJ2-1; D might be TRBD1 or TRBD2, each matching 6 bases. Germline V CDR1 and CDR2: LNHDA, SQIVND (reference sequence). V gave up 3 bases and J gave up 4 bases, with 16 bases separating them. CDR3 length equals 16 residues. Written as DNA, the CDR3 is TGTGCCAGTAGTATTCGGGCAGGAGGGGGGTACAATGAGCAGTTCTTC. This translates into CASSIRAGGGYNEQFF. The variable domain in full, with the rest retrieved from reference TRBV19 and TRBJ2-1, is DGGITQSPKYLFRKEGQNVTLSCEQNLNHDAMYWYRQDPGQGLRLIYYSQIVNDFQKGDIAEGYSVSREKKESFPLTVTSAQKNPTAFYLCASSIRAGGGYNEQFFGPGTRLTVL.

V usage is TRBV4-1 and J usage is TRBJ1-2; 7 bases fit TRBD1. From germline, CDR1 is MGHRA and CDR2 YSYEKL. The CDR3 sequence is 15 residues long. V lost 4 bases and J lost 2; bases outside the gene matches: 7. CDR3 bases: TGCGCCAGCAGCCCTTGGACAGGACCAAACTATGGCTACACCTTC. This encodes CASSPWTGPNYGYTF.

This clone showed up just a few times. The chain carries TRBV9 and TRBJ1-1; TRBD1 agrees at 9 bases. The V gene's germline CDR1 is SGDLS and CDR2 YYNGEE. This CDR3 contains 14 residues. Trimming at V came to 4 bases and at J to 5 bases, leaving 6 bases not matched to a gene. The CDR3, as DNA: TGTGCCAGCAGCACGGGACAGGGTGGAACTGAAGCTTTCTTT. Translated, it gives CASSTGQGGTEAFF. Together with reference TRBV9 and TRBJ1-1, the CDR3 gives the full variable domain: DSGVTQTPKHLITATGQRVTLRCSPRSGDLSVYWYQQSLDQGLQFLIQYYNGEERAKGNILERFSAQQFPDLHSELNLSSLELGDSALYFCASSTGQGGTEAFFGQGTRLTVV.

This clone was counted only a few times. The V gene is TRBV4-3, the J gene TRBJ1-5; weak D call: TRBD1 (5 bases). Trimming took 0 bases from V and 5 from J, leaving 11 bases between them. The germline gives CDR1 LGHNA, CDR2 YSLEER. The CDR3 spans 15 residues. CDR3 sequence: CASSQDAAGYQPQHF. The DNA of the CDR3 is TGCGCCAGCAGCCAAGATGCGGCAGGGTATCAGCCCCAGCATTTT.

This clone was seen a single time. This chain links TRBV5-6 with TRBJ1-6, with 10 bases that match TRBD1. The ends lost 5 bases at V and 9 bases at J; junction bases unmatched: 8. The CDR3 sequence is 15 residues long. Germline assignment: CDR1 SGHDT and CDR2 YYEEEE. CDR3 bases: TGTGCCAGCAGTTATCCGGGGACAGGGGTTTCACCCCTCCACTTT. Amino acid sequence: CASSYPGTGVSPLHF.

The V call is TRBV27, the J call TRBJ2-1; D is unresolved. In germline, CDR1 is MNHEY, CDR2 SMNVEV (reference sequence). V lost 0 bases, J lost 6 bases, and 6 bases lay in between. There are 13 residues in the CDR3. This chain's CDR3 is CASSLSTTNEQFF. CDR3 DNA sequence: TGTGCCAGCAGTTTATCAACTACCAATGAGCAGTTCTTC.

V gene TRBV13 combines with J gene TRBJ2-1; 10 nucleotides line up with TRBD2. J lost 7 bases, V lost 5 bases, and 8 bases had no gene match. Germline V CDR1 and CDR2: PRHDT, FYEKMQ (reference sequence). The CDR3 length is 15 residues. Here the CDR3 reads CASSLGLAEGNEQFF. Here the CDR3 DNA reads TGTGCCAGCAGCCTCGGACTAGCGGAGGGGAATGAGCAGTTCTTC.

In this sample, this clone turned up a few times. The chain is built from TRBV5-6 and TRBJ2-1, with TRBD1 as a possible D gene (5 bases). The V end lost 2 bases, the J end lost 0 bases, and 12 bases lay between the germline ends. The CDR3 contains 16 residues. Germline values: CDR1 SGHDT, CDR2 YYEEEE. DNA for the CDR3: TGTGCCAGCAGCTTAGGGGCCCAAAGCTCCTACAATGAGCAGTTCTTC. This codes for CASSLGAQSSYNEQFF.

This clone was detected once. V and J are TRBV11-2 and TRBJ2-5; D not resolved. V was cut by 1 base and J by 1 base, with 10 bases left in between. The CDR3 loop spans 15 amino acids. Germline V gene data show CDR1 as SGHAT and CDR2 as FQNNGV. CDR3 coding DNA: TGTGCCAGCAGCTTAGTTCCCAGGAGCCAAGAGACCCAGTACTTC. Translation gives CASSLVPRSQETQYF.

V usage is TRBV29-1 and J usage is TRBJ1-2; D unclear. The germline gives CDR1 SQVTM, CDR2 ANQGSEA. The CDR3 is made up of 16 amino acids. V lost 0 bases, J lost 4 bases, and 18 bases lay in between. CDR3 DNA sequence: TGCAGCGTTGAAGATCTTGTGGACGGGGTCGTCTATGGCTACACCTTC. Translation: CSVEDLVDGVVYGYTF.

This chain connects TRBV4-1 to TRBJ1-5, with 8 bases identical to TRBD1. Trimming took 0 bases from V and 2 from J; bases not matched to a gene: 0. Looked up from germline, CDR1 is MGHRA and CDR2 is YSYEKL. This CDR3 is 15 amino acids long. The CDR3, as DNA: TGCGCCAGCAGCCAAGAGACAGGGGGCAATCAGCCCCAGCATTTT. Its protein is CASSQETGGNQPQHF.

V is TRBV13 and J is TRBJ2-7; a possible D gene is TRBD1 (5 bases). Between the trimmed V and J ends, which lost 5 bases and 2 bases, there was a span of 10 bases. The CDR3 runs to 13 residues. Germline CDR1 PRHDT, CDR2 FYEKMQ (reference sequence). The CDR3 reads CASSQGYPYEQYF. The CDR3 bases are TGTGCCAGCAGCCAGGGATACCCCTACGAGCAGTACTTC.

The chain uses TRBV7-2 and TRBJ2-5; tentatively, D is TRBD1 (6 bases). The J call may be mistaken, given a closer DNA end match to TRBJ2-7. This CDR3 is 14 amino acids long. Germline V gene sequence: CDR1 SGHTA, CDR2 FQGNSA. The CDR3 region is CASSLPGEGHEQYF. For the CDR3, the DNA is TGTGCCAGCAGCTTACCAGGGGAAGGCCACGAGCAGTACTTC.

The rearrangement links TRBV27 to TRBJ1-1, with 8 positions matching TRBD1. V shed 3 bases and J 3 bases; nucleotides not matched to a gene: 3. The CDR3 has 14 residues. CDR1 is MNHEY, CDR2 SMNVEV, per germline (reference sequence). The CDR3 coding sequence is TGTGCCAGCAGTTTGTCAGGGGGCTACACTGAAGCTTTCTTT. Amino acids: CASSLSGGYTEAFF.

The chain joins TRBV11-2 to TRBJ1-5; D remains unclear. This CDR3 contains 15 residues. V was clipped by 5 bases and J by 0 bases, with 11 bases between them. Germline loops: CDR1 SGHAT, CDR2 FQNNGV. CDR3 sequence reads: CASSRGQHSNQPQHF. CDR3 DNA sequence: TGTGCCAGCAGCCGTGGCCAGCATAGCAATCAGCCCCAGCATTTT.

This chain connects TRBV5-6 to TRBJ1-3; D is uncertain. The ends were cut back, 2 bases at V and 4 bases at J, with 10 bases in the middle. The CDR3 has 14 residues. Germline CDR1 reads SGHDT; CDR2 reads YYEEEE. CDR3 sequence reads: CASSFFYTGNTIYF. The CDR3 region has the DNA TGTGCCAGCAGCTTTTTCTACACCGGAAACACCATATATTTT.

The table lists this clone with a count of one. This chain joins TRBV6-6 and TRBJ2-1; D possibly corresponds to TRBD1 (6 bases). The V and J ends lost 4 bases and 3 bases respectively, with 10 bases between them. The CDR3 contains 14 residues. Germline CDR1 reads MNHNY; CDR2 reads SVGAGI (reference sequence). CDR3 in amino acids: CASSLAGDYNEQFF. CDR3 nucleotide sequence: TGTGCCAGCAGTTTAGCAGGGGACTACAATGAGCAGTTCTTC.

The chain has TRBV25-1 and TRBJ1-1, with D perhaps TRBD1 (6 bases). Germline lookup yields CDR1 MGHDK and CDR2 SYGVNS. V lost 3 bases, J lost 3 bases, and 14 bases lay in between. The CDR3 length is 15 residues. The CDR3 DNA reads as TGTGCCAGCAGTGACCAGACAGGAGTTGACACTGAAGCTTTCTTT. It codes for CASSDQTGVDTEAFF.

The V and J genes are TRBV7-9 and TRBJ2-1, with D perhaps TRBD2 (7 bases). The germline V gene has CDR1 SEHNR and CDR2 FQNEAQ (reference sequence). This CDR3 has 16 amino acids. V was clipped by 4 bases and J by 9 bases, with 22 bases between them. Written as DNA, the CDR3 is TGTGCCAGCAGCTACGGACTCGCGGGGGCGCAGGGTGAGCAGTTCTTC. Its protein is CASSYGLAGAQGEQFF.

V usage is TRBV7-6 and J usage is TRBJ1-5; 9 positions match TRBD1. There are 18 residues in the CDR3. V shed 5 bases, J shed 0 bases, and the junction held 11 bases outside the gene matches. Germline values: CDR1 SGHVS, CDR2 FNYEAQ. The CDR3 DNA sequence: TGTGCCAGCAGCCCATCCCCCGGGACAGGGTATAGCAATCAGCCCCAGCATTTT. This sequence encodes CASSPSPGTGYSNQPQHF.

The chain couples TRBV7-9 to TRBJ2-5; D not resolved. This CDR3 has 12 amino acids. Trimming cost V 2 bases and J 5 bases, with 6 bases left between them. Germline V gene lookup returns CDR1 SEHNR and CDR2 FQNEAQ (reference sequence). In DNA form, the CDR3 reads TGTGCCAGCAGCTTACCTCCGGAGACCCAGTACTTC. Protein: CASSLPPETQYF.

The gene calls are TRBV29-1 and TRBJ2-1; the match to TRBD2 covers 9 bases. Looked up from germline, CDR1 is SQVTM and CDR2 is ANQGSEA. CDR3 length equals 16 residues. The V segment lost 6 bases and the J segment 9 bases; nucleotides outside the gene matches: 18. The CDR3 loop is CSVPMTPSGMNIEQFF. CDR3 DNA sequence: TGCAGCGTCCCTATGACCCCTAGCGGGATGAACATTGAGCAGTTCTTC.